Listed here is a single TCR beta chain. The sample is drawn from a study of T cell changes during pregnancy in multiple sclerosis. Data came from immunoSEQ multiplex PCR; TCRdb stores just in-frame clones and leaves some out. Among about 100,000 clones listed, approximately 92% were seen once. Between the trimmed V and J ends, which lost 5 bases and 2 bases, there was a span of 3 bases. There are 10 residues in the CDR3. Germline loops: CDR1 DFQATT, CDR2 SNEGSKA (reference sequence). The TCR comes from a female donor with multiple sclerosis, enrolled in a pregnancy study. Here the sequenced sample was peripheral blood, taken after pregnancy. The chain is built from TRBV20-1 and TRBJ2-5; D ambiguous. The CDR3 spells CSAVQETQYF. The CDR3 DNA sequence: TGCAGTGCTGTACAAGAGACCCAGTACTTC.